The 8 T cell receptor beta chains presented below share a single source sample, sequenced in a study of siplizumab effects on memory and regulatory T cells. TCRdb's copy holds only in-frame clones and misses some; the assay was immunoSEQ multiplex PCR. The sample lists around 77,000 clones, about 90% occurring once. What was sequenced was CD8+ T cells sorted from blood. All receptors derive from a human donor in good health.

The chain couples TRBV6-5 to TRBJ1-5; weak D call: TRBD1 (5 bases). CDR1 MNHEY and CDR2 SVGAGI come from the germline V gene. V gave up 4 bases and J gave up 2 bases, with 6 bases separating them. This CDR3 is built from 13 residues. The CDR3 is CASSSQGNQPQHF. CDR3 nucleotides: TGTGCCAGCAGTTCACAGGGCAATCAGCCCCAGCATTTT.

The chain has TRBV10-3 and TRBJ2-7; D is tentatively TRBD1 or TRBD2 (5 bases each). V was trimmed by 11 bases and J by 0 bases, leaving 14 bases between them. Germline values: CDR1 ENHRY, CDR2 SYGVKD. CDR3 length equals 13 residues. CDR3 DNA: TGTGCCGTATCCCGGGACGGCTCCTACGAGCAGTACTTC. Protein: CAVSRDGSYEQYF.

This chain joins TRBV10-3 and TRBJ2-7, with a weak D call TRBD1 (6 bases). Germline values: CDR1 ENHRY, CDR2 SYGVKD. The germline V and J ends were trimmed by 10 bases and 6 bases, with 22 bases remaining between them. The CDR3 is 14 residues long. CDR3 sequence reads: CATQWLDSSFEQYF. CDR3 coding DNA: TGTGCCACCCAGTGGTTGGACAGTTCGTTCGAGCAGTACTTC.

This rearrangement joins TRBV9 to TRBJ2-1, with a possible D match to TRBD2 (6 bases). With 0 bases removed from V and 7 bases from J, the gap between germline ends came to 20 bases. Germline CDR1 and CDR2: SGDLS and YYNGEE. This CDR3 comprises 17 residues. DNA of the CDR3: TGTGCCAGCAGCGTAGAGGGACTTTGGGGTTCATTGAATGAGCAGTTCTTC. Protein product: CASSVEGLWGSLNEQFF.

The chain has TRBV4-1 and TRBJ2-3; 8 bases map to TRBD2. J was trimmed by 2 bases and V by 0 bases; bases with no gene match: 4. Looked up from germline, CDR1 is MGHRA and CDR2 is YSYEKL. This CDR3 has 16 amino acids. The CDR3 sequence is CASSQEPSGYTDTQYF. In DNA, the CDR3 is TGCGCCAGCAGCCAAGAGCCTAGCGGGTACACAGATACGCAGTATTTT.

This clone has more than one count but fewer than ten. The chain links TRBV19 to TRBJ2-2, with a tentative D call TRBD2 (6 bases). CDR1 and CDR2 from the germline V gene are LNHDA and SQIVND (reference sequence). Trimming shortened V by 0 bases and J by 1 base, and 9 bases separated the two germline ends. CDR3 size: 16 residues. The CDR3 DNA sequence: TGTGCCAGTAGTATAGATACGGGGGTGAACACCGGGGAGCTGTTTTTT. Its protein product is CASSIDTGVNTGELFF.

This chain joins TRBV6-5 and TRBJ2-7, with 8 bases fitting TRBD2. Trimming at V came to 6 bases and at J to 5 bases, leaving 12 bases not matched to a gene. The CDR3 contains 15 residues. The germline gives CDR1 MNHEY, CDR2 SVGAGI. CDR3 loop: CASSPNSGSNHEQYF. CDR3 in DNA: TGTGCCAGCAGCCCGAACAGCGGGAGTAACCACGAGCAGTACTTC.

The chain has TRBV7-3 and TRBJ2-1, with 7 nucleotides matching TRBD2. The germline V gene encodes CDR1 SGHTA and CDR2 FQGTGA. V dropped 4 bases and J dropped 8; count of bases not matched to a gene: 8. The CDR3 consists of 14 residues. CDR3 in amino acids: CASSSLGGVDEQFF. As DNA, the CDR3 is TGTGCCAGCAGCTCCCTGGGAGGGGTTGATGAGCAGTTCTTC.